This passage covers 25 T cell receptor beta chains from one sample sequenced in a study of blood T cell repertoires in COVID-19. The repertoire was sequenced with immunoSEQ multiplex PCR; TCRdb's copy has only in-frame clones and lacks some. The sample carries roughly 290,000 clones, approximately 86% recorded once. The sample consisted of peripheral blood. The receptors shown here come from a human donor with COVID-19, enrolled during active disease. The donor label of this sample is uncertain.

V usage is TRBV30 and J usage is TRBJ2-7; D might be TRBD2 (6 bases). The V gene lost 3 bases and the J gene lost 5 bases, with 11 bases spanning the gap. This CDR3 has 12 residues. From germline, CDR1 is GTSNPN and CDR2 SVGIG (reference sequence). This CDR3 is CAWSRGSNEQYF. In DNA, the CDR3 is TGTGCCTGGAGCCGGGGGTCCAACGAGCAGTACTTC.

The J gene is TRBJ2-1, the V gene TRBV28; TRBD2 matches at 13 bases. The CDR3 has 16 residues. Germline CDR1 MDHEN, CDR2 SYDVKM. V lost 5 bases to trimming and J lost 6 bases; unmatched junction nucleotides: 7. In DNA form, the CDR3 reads TGTGCCAGCAGTGTCCTTACTAGCGGGAGGGCCAATGAGCAGTTCTTC. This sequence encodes CASSVLTSGRANEQFF.

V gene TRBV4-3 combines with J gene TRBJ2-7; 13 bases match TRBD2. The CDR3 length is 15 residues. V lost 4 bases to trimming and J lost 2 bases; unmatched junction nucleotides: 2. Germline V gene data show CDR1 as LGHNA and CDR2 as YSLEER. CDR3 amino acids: CASSLGLAGAYEQYF. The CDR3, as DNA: TGCGCCAGCAGCCTCGGACTAGCGGGGGCCTACGAGCAGTACTTC.

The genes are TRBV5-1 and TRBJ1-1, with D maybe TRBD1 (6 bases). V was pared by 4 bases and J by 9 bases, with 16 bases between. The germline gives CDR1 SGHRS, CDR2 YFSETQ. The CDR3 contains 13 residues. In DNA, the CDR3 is TGCGCCAGCAGCAGGGACACATTTATCCAAGCTTTCTTT. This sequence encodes CASSRDTFIQAFF.

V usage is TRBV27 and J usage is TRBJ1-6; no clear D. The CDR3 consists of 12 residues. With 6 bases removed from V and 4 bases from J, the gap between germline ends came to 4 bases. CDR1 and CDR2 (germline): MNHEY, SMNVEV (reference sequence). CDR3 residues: CASRTYNSPLHF. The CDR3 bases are TGTGCCAGCAGGACATATAATTCACCCCTCCACTTT.

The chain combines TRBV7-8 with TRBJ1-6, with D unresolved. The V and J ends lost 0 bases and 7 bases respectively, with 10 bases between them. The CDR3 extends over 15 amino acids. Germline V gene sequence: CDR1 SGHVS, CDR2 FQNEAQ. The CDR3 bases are TGTGCCAGCAGCTTAGCTCCGGGATTCAATTCACCCCTCCACTTT. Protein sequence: CASSLAPGFNSPLHF.

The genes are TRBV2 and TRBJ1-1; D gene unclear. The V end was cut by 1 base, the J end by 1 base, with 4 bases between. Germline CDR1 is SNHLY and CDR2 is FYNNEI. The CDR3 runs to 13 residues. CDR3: CASSEGRNTEAFF. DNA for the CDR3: TGTGCCAGCAGTGAAGGGAGGAACACTGAAGCTTTCTTT.

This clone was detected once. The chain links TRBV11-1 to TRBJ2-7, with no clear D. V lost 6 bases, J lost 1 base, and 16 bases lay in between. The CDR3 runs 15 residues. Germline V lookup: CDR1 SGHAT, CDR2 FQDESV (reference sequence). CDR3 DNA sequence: TGTGCCAGCAGTGAAGGCGGCCCGACTTCCTACGAGCAGTACTTC. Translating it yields CASSEGGPTSYEQYF.

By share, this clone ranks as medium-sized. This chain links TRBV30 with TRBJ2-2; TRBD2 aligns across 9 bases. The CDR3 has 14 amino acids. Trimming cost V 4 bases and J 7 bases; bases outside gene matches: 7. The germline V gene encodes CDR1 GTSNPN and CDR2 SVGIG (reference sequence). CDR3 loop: CAWKRLAEVGELFF. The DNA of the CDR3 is TGTGCCTGGAAGCGACTAGCGGAGGTCGGGGAGCTGTTTTTT.

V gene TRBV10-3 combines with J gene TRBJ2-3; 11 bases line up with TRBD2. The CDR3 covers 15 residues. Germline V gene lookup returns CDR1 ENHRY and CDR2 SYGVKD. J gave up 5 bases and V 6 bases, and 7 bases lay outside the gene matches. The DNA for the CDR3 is TGTGCCATCAGGATGGGGACTAGCGGTTTAGATACGCAGTATTTT. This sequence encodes CAIRMGTSGLDTQYF.

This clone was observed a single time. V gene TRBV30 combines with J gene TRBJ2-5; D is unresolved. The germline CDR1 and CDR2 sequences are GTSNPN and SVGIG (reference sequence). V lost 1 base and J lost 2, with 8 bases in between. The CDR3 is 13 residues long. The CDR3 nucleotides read TGTGCCTGGAGTGGGCAGGTACAAGAGACCCAGTACTTC. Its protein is CAWSGQVQETQYF.

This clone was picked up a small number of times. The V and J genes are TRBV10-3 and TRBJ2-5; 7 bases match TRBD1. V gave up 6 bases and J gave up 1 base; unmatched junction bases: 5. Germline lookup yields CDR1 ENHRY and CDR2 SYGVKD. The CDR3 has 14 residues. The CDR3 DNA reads TGTGCCATCAGCCCGACAGGGATCCAAGAGACCCAGTACTTC. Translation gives CAISPTGIQETQYF.

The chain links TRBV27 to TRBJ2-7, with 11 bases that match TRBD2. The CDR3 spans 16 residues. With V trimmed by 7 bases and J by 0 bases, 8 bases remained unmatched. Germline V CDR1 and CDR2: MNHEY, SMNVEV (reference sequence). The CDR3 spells CASKNLLAGDSYEQYF. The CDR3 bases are TGTGCCAGCAAAAACCTACTAGCGGGAGACTCCTACGAGCAGTACTTC.

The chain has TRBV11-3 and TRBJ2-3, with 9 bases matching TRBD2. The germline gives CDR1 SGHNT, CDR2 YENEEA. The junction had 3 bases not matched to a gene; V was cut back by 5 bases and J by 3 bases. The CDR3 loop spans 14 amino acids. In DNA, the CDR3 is TGTGCCAGCAGCCCCGGACTAGCGACAGATACGCAGTATTTT. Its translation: CASSPGLATDTQYF. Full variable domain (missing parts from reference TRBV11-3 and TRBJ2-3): EAGVVQSPRYKIIEKKQPVAFWCNPISGHNTLYWYLQNLGQGPELLIRYENEEAVDDSQLPKDRFSAERLKGVDSTLKIQPAELGDSAVYLCASSPGLATDTQYFGPGTRLTVL.

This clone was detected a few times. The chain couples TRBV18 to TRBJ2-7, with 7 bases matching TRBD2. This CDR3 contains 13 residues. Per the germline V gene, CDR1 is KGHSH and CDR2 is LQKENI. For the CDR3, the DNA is TGTGCTACACGTTCTAGCGGAATATACGAGCAGTACTTC. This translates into CATRSSGIYEQYF.

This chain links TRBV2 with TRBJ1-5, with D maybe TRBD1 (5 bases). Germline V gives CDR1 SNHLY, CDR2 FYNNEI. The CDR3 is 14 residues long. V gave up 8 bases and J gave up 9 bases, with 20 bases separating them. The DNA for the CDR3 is TGTGCCAGCGCAAGCCAGGGCCTCAGGTCGCCCCAGCATTTT. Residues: CASASQGLRSPQHF. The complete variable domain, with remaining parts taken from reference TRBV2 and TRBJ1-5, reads EPEVTQTPSHQVTQMGQEVILRCVPISNHLYFYWYRQILGQKVEFLVSFYNNEISEKSEIFDDQFSVERPDGSNFTLKIRSTKLEDSAMYFCASASQGLRSPQHFGDGTRLSIL.

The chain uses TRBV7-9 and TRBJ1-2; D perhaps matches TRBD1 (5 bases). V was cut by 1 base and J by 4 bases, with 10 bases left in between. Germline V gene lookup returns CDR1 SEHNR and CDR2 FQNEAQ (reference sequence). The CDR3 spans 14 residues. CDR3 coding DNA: TGTGCCAGCAGCTTAGTTCAGGGCCCCTATGGCTACACCTTC. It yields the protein CASSLVQGPYGYTF.

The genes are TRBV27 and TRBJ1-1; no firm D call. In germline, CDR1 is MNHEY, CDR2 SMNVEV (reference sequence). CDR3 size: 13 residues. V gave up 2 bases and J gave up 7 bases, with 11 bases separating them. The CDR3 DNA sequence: TGTGCCAGCAGTTTAGGGCAGTCCAATGAAGCTTTCTTT. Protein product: CASSLGQSNEAFF.

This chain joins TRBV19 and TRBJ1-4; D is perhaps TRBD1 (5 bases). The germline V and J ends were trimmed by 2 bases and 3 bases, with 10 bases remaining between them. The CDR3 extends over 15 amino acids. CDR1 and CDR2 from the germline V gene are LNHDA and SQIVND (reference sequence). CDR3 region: CASSIIGGSNEKLFF. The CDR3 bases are TGTGCCAGTAGTATAATCGGGGGTTCTAATGAAAAACTGTTTTTT.

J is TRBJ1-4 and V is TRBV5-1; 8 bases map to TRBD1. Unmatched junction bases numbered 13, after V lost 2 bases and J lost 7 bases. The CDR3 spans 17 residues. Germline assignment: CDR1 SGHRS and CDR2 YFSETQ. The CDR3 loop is CASSLTPQGGVGEKLFF. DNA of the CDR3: TGCGCCAGCAGCTTAACGCCACAGGGGGGAGTAGGTGAAAAACTGTTTTTT.

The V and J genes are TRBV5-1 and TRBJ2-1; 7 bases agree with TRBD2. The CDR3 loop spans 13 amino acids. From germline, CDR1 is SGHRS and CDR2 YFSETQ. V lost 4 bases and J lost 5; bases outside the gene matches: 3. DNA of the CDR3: TGCGCCAGCAGCCCCCTAGCGGACAATGAGCAGTTCTTC. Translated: CASSPLADNEQFF. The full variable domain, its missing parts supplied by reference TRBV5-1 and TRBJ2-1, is KAGVTQTPRYLIKTRGQQVTLSCSPISGHRSVSWYQQTPGQGLQFLFEYFSETQRNKGNFPGRFSGRQFSNSRSEMNVSTLELGDSALYLCASSPLADNEQFFGPGTRLTVL.

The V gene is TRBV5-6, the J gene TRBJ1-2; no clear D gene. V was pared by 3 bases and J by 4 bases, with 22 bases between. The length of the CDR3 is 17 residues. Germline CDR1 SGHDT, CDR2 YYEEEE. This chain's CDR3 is CASSSLLPLYSSYGYTF. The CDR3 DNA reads TGTGCCAGCAGCTCCCTCCTCCCGCTCTACAGTAGCTATGGCTACACCTTC.

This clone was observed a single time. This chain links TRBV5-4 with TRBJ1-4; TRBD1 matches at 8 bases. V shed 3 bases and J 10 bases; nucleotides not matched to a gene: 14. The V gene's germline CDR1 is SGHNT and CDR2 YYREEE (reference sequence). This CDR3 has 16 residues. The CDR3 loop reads CASSWKLGQGPGKLFF. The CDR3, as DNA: TGTGCCAGCAGCTGGAAACTCGGACAGGGCCCGGGAAAACTGTTTTTT.

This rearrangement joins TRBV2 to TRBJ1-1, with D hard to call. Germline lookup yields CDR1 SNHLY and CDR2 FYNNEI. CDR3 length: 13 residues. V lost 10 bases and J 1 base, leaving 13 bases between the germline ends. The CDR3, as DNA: TGTGCCACCCTTGAGGATAGGAACACTGAAGCTTTCTTT. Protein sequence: CATLEDRNTEAFF.

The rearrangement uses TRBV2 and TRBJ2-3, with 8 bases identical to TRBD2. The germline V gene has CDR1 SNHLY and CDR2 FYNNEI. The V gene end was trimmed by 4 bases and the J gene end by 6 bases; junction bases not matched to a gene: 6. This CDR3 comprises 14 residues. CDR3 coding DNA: TGTGCCAGCAGTGCTAGCGGGCAAGGGGATACGCAGTATTTT. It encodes CASSASGQGDTQYF.